The entry that follows covers one T cell receptor (beta chain) sequence. Its antigen specificity is not known. Base qualities were left out, and no much larger clone turns up one base away. Other DNA variants within this sample encode the same CDR3. The data stem from a study of T cell responses to AZD1222 COVID-19 vaccine (dated by TCRdb to 2020 to 2023). Describing the broader study: AZD1222 recipients whose second dose came at about 4 weeks and those whose second dose came at about 12 weeks were combined into one group, since spike-specific TCR depth and breadth did not differ between the two schedules. TCR sequencing covered fewer than 250 trial participants: approximately 200 given two doses of AZD1222 and approximately 25 given two doses of MenACWY control vaccine. Enrollment into the trials was organized by age into subgroups of 18-55, 56-69 and 70-plus years, and those subgroups contained approximately 150, 30 and 60 TCR-sequenced participants, respectively. Results the study describes overall, beyond this receptor: Participants were mostly white British and included more females than males, and it was suggested by the authors that clonal diversity may have been underestimated. Conclusions about previously exposed vaccinees were limited because only six or seven AZD1222 recipients were SARS-CoV-2 seropositive at baseline. After two AZD1222 doses, spike-specific TCR breadth and depth were significantly higher than at day 0 and than in MenACWY recipients. In the small 56-69-year group, the increase in depth fell short of significance, most likely because of low power. Vaccine-associated CD4 TCRs spanned the whole spike protein, with dominant responses in regions 160-218 and 743-854. Nearly half of unique spike-specific TCRs reportedly recognized epitopes outside regions mutated in the B.1.351 and B.1.1.7 variants. Because no day 14 peak-response samples were available, repertoires were characterized only after the peak T cell response.

V loses 4 bases, J loses 2 bases, and the germline ends lie 2 bases apart. From cysteine to phenylalanine, the CDR3 is 11 amino acids long. Kept here is only the CDR3 DNA, which spans 33 bases and is read in frame from base 1. From a lookup of the germline V gene, CDR1 and CDR2 are ENHRY and SYGVKD. In light of the paper, this sample's time point label describes: baseline before first vaccination. Vaccinee samples came from UK trials COV001 and COV002, including a single-blind randomized controlled phase 2/3 trial of AZD1222 (ChAdOx1 nCoV-19) in healthy adults. For TCRbeta chain sequencing, PBMC samples were collected from trial participants at day 0 and at day 28 after the second dose. The CDR3 regions of human TCRbeta chains were analyzed by immunosequencing. The source study handled its data this way. TCRs in the repertoires were compared against a reference library of SARS-CoV-2-specific TCRs that had been generated with the MIRA antigen-specificity platform. Breadth meant the fraction of unique TCRs that were SARS-CoV-2-associated, whereas depth meant the fraction of total T cells that were SARS-CoV-2-associated. Each spike-specific TCR was assigned to its reactive spike region and to a CD4 or CD8 class using the MIRA data. Log10-transformed breadth and depth values were compared by one-way ANOVA with Sidak's multiple comparisons tests. TCRdb mirrors the immuneACCESS table, restricted to in-frame sequences. Some clones are absent from its copies; in checked studies, under half trace to an unresolved V gene, and the reason for the others is unknown. V and J calls and clone size are given by that table; D and trimming were obtained from the DNA. This sample holds around 92,000 clones; about 89% were observed only once. Of the sample, around 6.8% is held by the ten largest clones.

This sequence uses TRBV10-3 and TRBJ1-2; no D segment can be confidently identified. This TCR came from an adult in good health. The material was peripheral blood, obtained on day 0 of AZD1222 vaccination. For the CDR3, the sequence is CAISANYGYTF. Here is the DNA: TGTGCCATCAGTGCCAACTATGGCTACACCTTC.